This TCR beta chain is from a study of blood T cell repertoires in COVID-19. Study background: Sites in the United States, Italy and Spain provided acute and convalescent COVID-19 samples. T cells, B-cell-depleted T cells, or PBMCs supplied cDNA or gDNA.

As handled by the study authors: Scientists estimated how many nucleated cells there were by amplifying reference gene primers. Assay used: immunoSEQ multiplex PCR; TCRdb lists only in-frame clones, some missing. That table furnishes V, J and clone size, whereas the DNA furnished D and trimming. Of 250,000 to 400,000 clones listed, roughly 91% are singletons. This sequence originates from a man aged 50 to 59 with active or convalescent COVID-19. Sequencing input: peripheral blood.

Here the CDR3 DNA reads TGTGCCAGCAGCCAGGCTAGGTTCGTCGATACGCAGTATTTT. As protein: CASSQARFVDTQYF. This rearrangement joins TRBV3-1 (or the pseudogene TRBV3-2) to TRBJ2-3, with D uncertain. The CDR3 has 14 amino acids. Trimming removed 3 bases at V and 6 bases at J, with 13 bases between. Germline assignment: CDR1 LGHDT and CDR2 YNNKEL (reference sequence).